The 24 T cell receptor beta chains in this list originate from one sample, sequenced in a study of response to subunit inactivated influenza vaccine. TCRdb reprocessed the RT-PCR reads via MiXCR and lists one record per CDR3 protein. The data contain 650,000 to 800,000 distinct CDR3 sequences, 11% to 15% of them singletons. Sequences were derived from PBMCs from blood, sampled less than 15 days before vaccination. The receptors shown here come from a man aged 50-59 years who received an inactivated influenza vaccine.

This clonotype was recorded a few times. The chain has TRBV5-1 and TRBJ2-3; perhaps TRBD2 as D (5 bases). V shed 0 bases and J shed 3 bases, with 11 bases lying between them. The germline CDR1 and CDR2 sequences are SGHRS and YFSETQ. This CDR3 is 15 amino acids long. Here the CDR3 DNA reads TGCGCCAGCAGCTTGGAGGCTAGCCAGACAGATACGCAGTATTTT. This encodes CASSLEASQTDTQYF.

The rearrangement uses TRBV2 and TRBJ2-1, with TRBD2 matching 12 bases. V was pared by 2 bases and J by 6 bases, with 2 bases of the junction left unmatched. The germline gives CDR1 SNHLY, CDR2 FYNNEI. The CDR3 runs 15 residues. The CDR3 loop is CASSELAGGLNEQFF. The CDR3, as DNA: TGTGCCAGCAGTGAACTAGCGGGGGGGCTCAATGAGCAGTTCTTC.

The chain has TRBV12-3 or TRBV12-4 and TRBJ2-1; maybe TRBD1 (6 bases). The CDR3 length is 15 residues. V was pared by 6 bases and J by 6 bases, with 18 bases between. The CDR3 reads CASSPRANRVNEQFF. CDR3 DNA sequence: TGTGCCAGCAGCCCGAGGGCAAACAGGGTCAATGAGCAGTTCTTC.

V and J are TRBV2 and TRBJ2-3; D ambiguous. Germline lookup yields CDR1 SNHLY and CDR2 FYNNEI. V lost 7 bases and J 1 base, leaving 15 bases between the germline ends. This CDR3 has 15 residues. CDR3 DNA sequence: TGTGCCAGCACCTCCGACAATTTTGGCACAGATACGCAGTATTTT. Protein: CASTSDNFGTDTQYF.

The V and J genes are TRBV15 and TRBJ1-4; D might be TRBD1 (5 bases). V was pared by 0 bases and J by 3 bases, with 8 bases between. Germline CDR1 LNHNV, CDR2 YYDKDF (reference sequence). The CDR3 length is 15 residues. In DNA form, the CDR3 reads TGTGCCACCAGCAGAGAAAGACAGCCTAATGAAAAACTGTTTTTT. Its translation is CATSRERQPNEKLFF.

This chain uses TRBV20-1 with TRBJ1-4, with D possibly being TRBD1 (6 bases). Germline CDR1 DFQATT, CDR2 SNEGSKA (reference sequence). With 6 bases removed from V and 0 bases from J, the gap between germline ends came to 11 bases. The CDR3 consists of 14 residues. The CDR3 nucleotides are TGCAGTGCGCGGACAGATGCAACTAATGAAAAACTGTTTTTT. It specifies CSARTDATNEKLFF.

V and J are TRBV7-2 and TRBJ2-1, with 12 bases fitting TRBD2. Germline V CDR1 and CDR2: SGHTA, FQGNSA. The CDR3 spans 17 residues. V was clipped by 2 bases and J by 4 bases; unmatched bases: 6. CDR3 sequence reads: CASSLYWTSGVYNEQFF. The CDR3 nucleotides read TGTGCCAGCAGCTTATATTGGACTAGCGGGGTATACAATGAGCAGTTCTTC. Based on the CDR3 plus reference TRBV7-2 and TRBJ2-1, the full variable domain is GAGVSQSPSNKVTEKGKDVELRCDPISGHTALYWYRQSLGQGLEFLIYFQGNSAPDKSGLPSDRFSAERTGGSVSTLTIQRTQQEDSAVYLCASSLYWTSGVYNEQFFGPGTRLTVL.

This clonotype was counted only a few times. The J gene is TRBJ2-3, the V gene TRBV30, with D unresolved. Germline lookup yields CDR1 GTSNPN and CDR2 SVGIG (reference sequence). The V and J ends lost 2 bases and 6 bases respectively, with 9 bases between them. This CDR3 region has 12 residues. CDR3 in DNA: TGTGCCTGGAGTTCATTCATGGATACGCAGTATTTT. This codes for CAWSSFMDTQYF. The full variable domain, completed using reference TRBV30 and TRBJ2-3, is SQTIHQWPATLVQPVGSPLSLECTVEGTSNPNLYWYRQAAGRGLQLLFYSVGIGQISSEVPQNLSASRPQDRQFILSSKKLLLSDSGFYLCAWSSFMDTQYFGPGTRLTVL.

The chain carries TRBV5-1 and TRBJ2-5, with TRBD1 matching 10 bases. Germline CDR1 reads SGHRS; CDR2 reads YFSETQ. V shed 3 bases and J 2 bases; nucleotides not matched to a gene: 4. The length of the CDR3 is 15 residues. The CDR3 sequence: CASSYGTGVQETQYF. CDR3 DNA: TGCGCCAGCAGCTATGGGACAGGGGTGCAAGAGACCCAGTACTTC.

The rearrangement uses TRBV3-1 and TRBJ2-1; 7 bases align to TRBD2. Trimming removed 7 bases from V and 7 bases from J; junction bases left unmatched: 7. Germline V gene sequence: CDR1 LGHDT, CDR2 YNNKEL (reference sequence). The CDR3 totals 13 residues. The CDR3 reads CASTTRGGNEQFF. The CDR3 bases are TGTGCCAGCACCACCCGCGGGGGAAATGAGCAGTTCTTC.

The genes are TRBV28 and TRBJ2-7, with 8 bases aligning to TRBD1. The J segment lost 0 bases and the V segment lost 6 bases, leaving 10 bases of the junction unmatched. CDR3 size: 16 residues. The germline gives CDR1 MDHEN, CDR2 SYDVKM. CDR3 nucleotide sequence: TGTGCCAGCAGACGACCTCCGGGACAGGCCTCCTACGAGCAGTACTTC. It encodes CASRRPPGQASYEQYF. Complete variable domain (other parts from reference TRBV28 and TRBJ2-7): DVKVTQSSRYLVKRTGEKVFLECVQDMDHENMFWYRQDPGLGLRLIYFSYDVKMKEKGDIPEGYSVSREKKERFSLILESASTNQTSMYLCASRRPPGQASYEQYFGPGTRLTVT.

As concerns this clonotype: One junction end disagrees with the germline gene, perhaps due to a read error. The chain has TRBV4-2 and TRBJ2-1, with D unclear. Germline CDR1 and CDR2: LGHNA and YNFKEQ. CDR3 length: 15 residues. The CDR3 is CASSQEPLSYTEQFF. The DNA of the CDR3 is TGTGCCAGCAGCCAAGAGCCTTTGTCCTACACTGAGCAGTTCTTC.

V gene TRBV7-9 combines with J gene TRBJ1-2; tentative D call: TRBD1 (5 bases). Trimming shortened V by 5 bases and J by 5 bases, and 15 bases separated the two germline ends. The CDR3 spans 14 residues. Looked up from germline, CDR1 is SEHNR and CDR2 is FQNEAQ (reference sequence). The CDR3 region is CASSAWETAYGYTF. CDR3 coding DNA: TGTGCCAGCAGCGCATGGGAGACAGCTTATGGCTACACCTTC.

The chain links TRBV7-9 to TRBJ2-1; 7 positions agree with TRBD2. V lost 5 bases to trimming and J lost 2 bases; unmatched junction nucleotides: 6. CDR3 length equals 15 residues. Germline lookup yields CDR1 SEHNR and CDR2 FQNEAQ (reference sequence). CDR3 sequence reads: CASSRSSGTYNEQFF. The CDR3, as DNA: TGTGCCAGCAGCCGATCTAGCGGAACCTACAATGAGCAGTTCTTC. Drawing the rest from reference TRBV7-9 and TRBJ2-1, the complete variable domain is DTGVSQNPRHKITKRGQNVTFRCDPISEHNRLYWYRQTLGQGPEFLTYFQNEAQLEKSRLLSDRFSAERPKGSFSTLEIQRTEQGDSAMYLCASSRSSGTYNEQFFGPGTRLTVL.

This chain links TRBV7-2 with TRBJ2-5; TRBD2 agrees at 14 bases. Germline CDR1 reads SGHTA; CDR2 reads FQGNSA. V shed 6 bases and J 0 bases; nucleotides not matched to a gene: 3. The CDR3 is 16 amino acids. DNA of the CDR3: TGTGCCAGCAGTCGGGGACTAGCGGGAGACCAAGAGACCCAGTACTTC. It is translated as CASSRGLAGDQETQYF.

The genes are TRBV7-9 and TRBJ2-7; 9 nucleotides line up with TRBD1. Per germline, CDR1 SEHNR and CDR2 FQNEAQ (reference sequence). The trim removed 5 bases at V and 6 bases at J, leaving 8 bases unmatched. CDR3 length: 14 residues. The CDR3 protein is CASSVPGQGREQYF. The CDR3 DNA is TGTGCCAGCAGCGTACCGGGACAGGGACGCGAGCAGTACTTC.

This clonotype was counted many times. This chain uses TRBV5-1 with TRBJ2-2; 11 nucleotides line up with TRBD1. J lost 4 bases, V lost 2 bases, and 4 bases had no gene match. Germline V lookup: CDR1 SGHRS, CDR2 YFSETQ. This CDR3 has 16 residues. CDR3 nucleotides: TGCGCCAGCAGCTTTGGGACAGGGGGAGGCACCGGGGAGCTGTTTTTT. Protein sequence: CASSFGTGGGTGELFF.

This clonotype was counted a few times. For the CDR3, the DNA is TGTGCCAGCAGCCGAAGATCCTATGGCTACACCTTC. Translation: CASSRRSYGYTF. The chain couples TRBV3-1 to TRBJ1-2, with D uncertain. The V gene lost 4 bases and the J gene lost 4 bases, with 7 bases spanning the gap. Germline V gene data show CDR1 as LGHDT and CDR2 as YNNKEL (reference sequence). The CDR3 length is 12 residues.

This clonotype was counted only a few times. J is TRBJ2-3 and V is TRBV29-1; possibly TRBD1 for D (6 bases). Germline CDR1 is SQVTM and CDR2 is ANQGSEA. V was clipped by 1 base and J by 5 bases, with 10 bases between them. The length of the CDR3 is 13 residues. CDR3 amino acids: CSVEGQGIDTQYF. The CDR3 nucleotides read TGCAGCGTTGAAGGGCAGGGGATAGATACGCAGTATTTT.

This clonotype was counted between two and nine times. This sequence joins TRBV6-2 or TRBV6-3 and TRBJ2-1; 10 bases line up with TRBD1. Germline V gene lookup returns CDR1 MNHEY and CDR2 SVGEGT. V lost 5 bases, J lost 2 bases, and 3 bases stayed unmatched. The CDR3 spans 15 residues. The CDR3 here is CASSRQGAAYNEQFF. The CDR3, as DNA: TGTGCCAGCAGTCGACAGGGGGCGGCCTACAATGAGCAGTTCTTC.

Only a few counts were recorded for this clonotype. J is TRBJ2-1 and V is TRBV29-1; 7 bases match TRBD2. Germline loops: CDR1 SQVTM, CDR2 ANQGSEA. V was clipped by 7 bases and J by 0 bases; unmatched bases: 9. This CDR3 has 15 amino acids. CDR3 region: CSAPGAGSSYNEQFF. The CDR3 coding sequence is TGCAGCGCCCCGGGAGCGGGGAGCTCCTACAATGAGCAGTTCTTC.

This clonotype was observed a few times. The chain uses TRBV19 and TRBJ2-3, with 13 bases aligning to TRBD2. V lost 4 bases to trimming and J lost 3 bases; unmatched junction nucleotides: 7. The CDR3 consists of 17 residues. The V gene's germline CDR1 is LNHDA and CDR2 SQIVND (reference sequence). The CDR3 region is CASSRTGTSGITDTQYF. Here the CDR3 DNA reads TGTGCCAGTAGTAGAACCGGGACTAGCGGGATTACAGATACGCAGTATTTT.

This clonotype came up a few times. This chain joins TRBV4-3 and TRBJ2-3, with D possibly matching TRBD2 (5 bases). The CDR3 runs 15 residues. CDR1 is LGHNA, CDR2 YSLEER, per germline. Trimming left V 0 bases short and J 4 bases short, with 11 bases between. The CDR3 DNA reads TGCGCCAGCAGCCAAGATGCGAAGGAGGCAGATACGCAGTATTTT. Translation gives CASSQDAKEADTQYF.

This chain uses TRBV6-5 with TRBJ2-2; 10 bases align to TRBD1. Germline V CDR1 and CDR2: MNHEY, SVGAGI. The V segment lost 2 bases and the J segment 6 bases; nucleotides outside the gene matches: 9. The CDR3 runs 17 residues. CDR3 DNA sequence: TGTGCCAGCAGTTACGGGTCCGGGACAGGGGAGGCCGGGGAGCTGTTTTTT. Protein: CASSYGSGTGEAGELFF.